These T cell receptor beta chains were read from a single sample in a study of CXCR3-negative and CXCR3-positive naive CD8 T cells. For each CDR3 protein, TCRdb gives one entry from its re-call of the 5' RACE reads, without DNA. The sample features 75,000 to 95,000 distinct CDR3 sequences, with less than 1.1% in its top ten. The sample consisted of naive CXCR3- CD8+ T cells from blood. These receptors originate from a human donor in good health. Some clones in this sample may be carry-over from other donors' samples. Each CDR3 is given with its conserved first and last residue.

j_gene | v_gene | CDR3aa
TRBJ2-5 | TRBV7-9 | CASSMSGGQETQYF
TRBJ1-2 | TRBV18 | CASSPGVAGYTF
TRBJ2-5 | TRBV20-1 | CSATTSGVYQETQYF
TRBJ1-1 | TRBV7-9 | CASSYTVGVPWAEAFF
TRBJ2-7 | TRBV9 | CASSAGPGTPSYEQYF
TRBJ2-7 | TRBV5-1 | CASSRGSYEQYF
TRBJ2-6 | TRBV6-1 | CASSEPWPGANVLTF
TRBJ1-1 | TRBV7-9 | CATTKVMNTEAFF
TRBJ2-3 | TRBV4-1 | CASSRDRSTDTQYF
TRBJ1-5 | TRBV12-3/TRBV12-4 | CATRQDNQPQHF
TRBJ2-1 | TRBV7-8 | CASSRLAGGHNEQFF
TRBJ1-1 | TRBV29-1 | CSALGTGVTEAFF
TRBJ2-5 | TRBV6-6 | CASSSLEGEETQYF
TRBJ2-1 | TRBV29-1 | CGVGTGPRGEQFF
TRBJ1-1 | TRBV5-6 | CASSFHTEMNTEAFF
TRBJ2-3 | TRBV6-2/TRBV6-3 | CASSRTGTLDTQYF
TRBJ2-1 | TRBV6-2/TRBV6-3 | CASSYYWGSGENNEQFF
TRBJ1-1 | TRBV28 | CASSSFTRGNTEAFF
TRBJ2-1 | TRBV21-1 | CASSKRQGRSSYNEQFF
TRBJ2-7 | TRBV5-6 | CASSLGLAGHSYEHYF
TRBJ2-5 | TRBV27 | CASRKMDSGRETQYF
TRBJ2-7 | TRBV29-1 | CSARDDYYEQYF
TRBJ2-1 | TRBV28 | CASSTLDGNLNEQFF
TRBJ2-1 | TRBV5-1 | CASSLEAGTHEQFF
TRBJ1-5 | TRBV11-3 | CASSRPHIHDQPQHF
TRBJ1-2 | TRBV5-1 | CASSLEGGAVGHTF
TRBJ2-3 | TRBV11-3 | CASSHYTDTQYF
TRBJ2-3 | TRBV28 | CASSTGQETDTQYF
TRBJ2-7 | TRBV29-1 | CSVAGTSGSYEQYF
TRBJ2-1 | TRBV29-1 | CSAFSYNEQFF
TRBJ1-2 | TRBV29-1 | CSVYRGNGYTF
TRBJ1-2 | TRBV5-4 | CASSLEHVGSYGYTF
TRBJ2-5 | TRBV6-6 | CASRFHDAHETQYF
TRBJ2-5 | TRBV11-2 | CASSWAGGETQYF
TRBJ2-3 | TRBV7-2 | CASSRPGAGDLTDTQYF
TRBJ2-2 | TRBV7-3 | CASSLGPGQGVTGELFF
TRBJ2-7 | TRBV20-1 | CSAQNRTDLSYEQYF
TRBJ1-1 | TRBV6-5 | CASGQASGNTEAFF
TRBJ2-3 | TRBV29-1 | CSVEDYGGIDTQYF
TRBJ1-2 | TRBV30 | CACDPGQAYGYTF
TRBJ2-3 | TRBV29-1 | CSVRGSTDTQYF
TRBJ2-2 | TRBV7-2 | CASSLVLTGELFF
TRBJ1-2 | TRBV4-3 | CTSSEGRGRRDGYTF
TRBJ1-5 | TRBV7-8 | CASSLKGTVNQPQHF
TRBJ2-1 | TRBV28 | CASSRLAGEQNEQFF
TRBJ2-4 | TRBV5-6 | CASSLAENIQYF
TRBJ2-3 | TRBV29-1 | CSVELWASGRPDTDTQYF
TRBJ2-1 | TRBV3-1 | CASSPDYSGEQFF
TRBJ2-7 | TRBV12-3/TRBV12-4 | CASSPPAGETMEQYF
TRBJ2-3 | TRBV7-3 | CASSASGANTDTQYF
TRBJ2-7 | TRBV20-1 | CSARDTTGLTYEQYF
TRBJ2-7 | TRBV7-2 | CASSPSGGGLAYEQYF
TRBJ2-2 | TRBV7-3 | CASSPSEGQGVSGELFF
TRBJ1-1 | TRBV28 | CASSLLGVGTEAFF